These T cell receptor beta chains were read from a single sample in a study of blood T cells in healthy people across ages. TCRdb used MiXCR to reprocess the 5' RACE reads, holding one entry per CDR3 protein. This table has about 800,000 distinct CDR3 sequences, roughly 64% appearing once. Specimen: blood. All receptors come from a man aged 25-45 years in good health. CDR3s include the opening cysteine and the closing phenylalanine or tryptophan. The D gene is left open where the match is weak. The size entry is marked missing in some rows and otherwise reads once, few, many or a size class.

clone_size | d_call | j_call | v_call | cdr3_aa | cdr3_nt
- | - | TRBJ1-2 | TRBV6-1 | CASSELGTLDTYGYTF | TGTGCCAGCAGTGAACTAGGGACACTAGACACCTATGGCTACACCTTC
- | TRBD2 | TRBJ2-1 | TRBV15 | CATSAYRPGGTTYNEQFF | TGTGCCACCAGCGCCTATAGGCCGGGCGGGACTACTTACAATGAGCAGTTCTTC
- | TRBD2 | TRBJ2-5 | TRBV7-2 | CASSLAVSPAGGGTQYF | TGTGCCAGCAGCTTAGCCGTTTCCCCAGCGGGGGGAGGGACCCAGTACTTC
- | - | TRBJ2-5 | TRBV29-1 | CSAAPGQETQYF | TGCAGCGCAGCGCCAGGACAAGAGACCCAGTACTTC
- | - | TRBJ2-1 | TRBV7-2 | CASSLARLRKEQFF | TGTGCCAGCAGCTTAGCGAGGTTAAGGAAGGAGCAGTTCTTC
- | - | TRBJ1-4 | TRBV29-1 | CSVEGRSGEKLFF | TGCAGCGTTGAAGGCAGGTCGGGGGAAAAACTGTTTTTT
- | - | TRBJ2-3 | TRBV24-1 | CATSEPQAGDTDTQYF | TGTGCCACCAGTGAACCCCAGGCAGGGGATACAGATACGCAGTATTTT
- | - | TRBJ1-6 | TRBV27 | CASSFRGSDAYNSPLHF | TGTGCCAGCAGTTTCAGGGGCAGTGACGCCTATAATTCACCCCTCCACTTT
- | - | TRBJ2-7 | TRBV7-2 | CASSLGSIGGTYEQYF | TGTGCCAGCAGCTTAGGAAGTATAGGGGGAACCTACGAGCAGTACTTC
few | TRBD2 | TRBJ2-1 | TRBV29-1 | CSVPAGGPYEQFF | TGCAGCGTCCCAGCGGGAGGGCCATATGAGCAGTTCTTC
- | - | TRBJ2-5 | TRBV19 | CASSPELGTQYF | TGTGCCAGTAGTCCAGAGCTGGGGACCCAGTACTTC
- | - | TRBJ2-7 | TRBV27 | CASRLARSYEQYF | TGTGCCAGTCGGCTAGCCCGCTCCTACGAGCAGTACTTC
- | - | TRBJ2-1 | TRBV12-3/TRBV12-4 | CASSFPGTPTGHEQFF | TGTGCCAGCAGCTTTCCCGGGACACCAACCGGCCATGAGCAGTTCTTC
- | - | TRBJ2-4 | TRBV7-6 | CASSPRQIRGRGNIQYF | TGTGCCAGCAGCCCCCGACAGATAAGGGGGAGGGGAAACATTCAGTACTTC
- | - | TRBJ2-3 | TRBV20-1 | CSARDLLVMYF | TGCAGTGCTAGAGATCTACTAGTTATGTATTTT
- | - | TRBJ1-2 | TRBV18 | CASSREPENYGYTF | TGTGCCAGCTCGCGGGAACCCGAAAACTATGGCTACACCTTC
- | TRBD2 | TRBJ2-4 | TRBV29-1 | CSVPGLAGIQYF | TGCAGCGTTCCGGGACTAGCGGGTATTCAGTACTTC
- | TRBD2 | TRBJ2-2 | TRBV13 | CASSYTSENTGELFF | TGTGCCAGCAGCTACACTAGCGAAAACACCGGGGAGCTGTTTTTT
- | TRBD1 | TRBJ1-1 | TRBV15 | CATSRVFGTGFFSEAFF | TGTGCCACCAGCAGAGTCTTCGGGACAGGGTTTTTCTCTGAAGCTTTCTTT
- | TRBD1 | TRBJ1-4 | TRBV27 | CASRGTDRVGEKLFF | TGTGCCAGCAGGGGTACGGACAGGGTAGGCGAAAAACTGTTTTTT
- | TRBD2 | TRBJ2-3 | TRBV7-9 | CASTPSGAYTDTQYF | TGTGCCAGCACCCCTAGCGGGGCTTACACAGATACGCAGTATTTT
few | - | TRBJ1-2 | TRBV9 | CASSVDAGRLGYTF | TGTGCCAGCAGCGTAGATGCAGGGCGGTTGGGCTACACCTTC
few | TRBD2 | TRBJ2-7 | TRBV5-1 | CASSLAAGEYNEQYF | TGCGCCAGCAGCTTGGCAGCGGGGGAATACAATGAGCAGTACTTC
- | - | TRBJ2-5 | TRBV11-2 | CASSPVLAPMGETQYF | TGTGCCAGCAGCCCGGTCTTGGCTCCTATGGGAGAGACCCAGTACTTC
- | - | TRBJ2-5 | TRBV29-1 | CSILTAGTQETQYF | TGCAGCATACTGACAGCGGGTACCCAAGAGACCCAGTACTTC
- | - | TRBJ2-7 | TRBV7-8 | CASSYAPLRSPYF | TGTGCCAGCAGCTACGCCCCACTACGGTCCCCGTACTTC
- | - | TRBJ2-7 | TRBV5-1 | CASSLDQKLRKYF | TGCGCCAGCAGCTTGGATCAGAAACTAAGAAAGTACTTC